Listed below are T cell receptor beta chains from one sample, sequenced in a study of human thymus T cells. Assay used: immunoSEQ multiplex PCR; TCRdb lists only in-frame clones, some missing. The table includes around 130,000 clones, around 94% detected once. The sequencing input was thymus tissue. These TCRs come from a boy under two years old with a congenital heart defect but otherwise immunologically healthy. Both conserved end residues are part of each CDR3. The order of the fields is J gene, V gene, CDR3 protein.

TRBJ1-2	TRBV27	CASSYDGRSNYGYTF
TRBJ1-2	TRBV9	CASRKTDRDYGYTF
TRBJ1-2	TRBV18	CASSPPDRALYGYTF
TRBJ1-6	TRBV7-8	CASRGQTGVQNSPLHF
TRBJ1-2	TRBV5-8	CASRNSGYTF
TRBJ2-7	TRBV6-5	CASSYKMWKDSYEQYF
TRBJ1-2	TRBV19	CASSIKTVVRGYTF
TRBJ2-7	TRBV20-1	CSARRSYEQYF
TRBJ1-2	TRBV13	CASSSPGTASFLAAGYTF
TRBJ1-6	TRBV23-1	CATSFIYNRDSLNSPLHF
TRBJ2-3	TRBV27	CASAPRVSSGGVADTQYF
TRBJ1-2	TRBV5-1	CASSSPTEGTF
TRBJ1-5	TRBV16	CASSQSTGTNQPQHF
TRBJ2-2	TRBV5-1	CASSWRSGGCTGELFF
TRBJ2-1	TRBV4-2	CASSLPEASGVQNEQFF
TRBJ2-5	TRBV6-1	CASRGTSGETQYF
TRBJ2-1	TRBV19	CASSPRLWAASSYNEQFF
TRBJ1-5	TRBV6-1	CASSDYRDRGLNGNQPQHF
TRBJ2-7	TRBV13	CASRLRGAYEQYF
TRBJ1-2	TRBV20-1	CSSRDGYTF
TRBJ1-2	TRBV11-2	CASSPAEGDYGYTF
TRBJ1-5	TRBV28	CASSPTGPQPQHF
TRBJ2-7	TRBV5-4	CASSVAGGRSYEQYF
TRBJ2-7	TRBV5-6	CASSFLGFGQGAYEQYF
TRBJ2-1	TRBV11-2	CASSLAGGAYNEQFF
TRBJ2-3	TRBV7-2	CASSLVTGGTDTQYF
TRBJ2-1	TRBV7-2	CASSSLTRAGAREQFF
TRBJ1-1	TRBV28	CASSSPSTEAFF
TRBJ1-5	TRBV28	CASSTHRFCVWQPQHF
TRBJ2-2	TRBV9	CASSERGATNTGELFF
TRBJ2-3	TRBV30	CASEAGTPQDTQYF
TRBJ1-5	TRBV12-2	CASRSGEDRGDYSNQPQHF
TRBJ1-2	TRBV14	CASSQKGESYTF
TRBJ1-5	TRBV4-1	CASSQDQHRGQPQHF
TRBJ1-1	TRBV29-1	CSVEDSSPGPMNTEAFF
TRBJ2-1	TRBV11-2	CASSLGASGEYNEQFF
TRBJ2-5	TRBV4-1	CASSQDGFARFQETQYF
TRBJ1-2	TRBV9	CASSDYRGRRGYTF
TRBJ2-6	TRBV28	CASRTTGANVLTF
TRBJ2-5	TRBV10-3	CAISSTSGGGETQYF
TRBJ1-2	TRBV15	CATSRDRQGWYGYTF
TRBJ1-2	TRBV6-5	CASSYAGQNYGYTF
TRBJ1-2	TRBV4-2	CASSQGTASGRYGYTF
TRBJ1-6	TRBV6-1	CAGGQTNNSLHF
TRBJ2-5	TRBV9	CASSPRGSEGKTQYF
TRBJ2-5	TRBV18	CASSPVSAGTGQETQYF
TRBJ2-7	TRBV27	CASSLKRQKPYEQYF
TRBJ2-1	TRBV5-1	CASSLVVEAGDNEQFF
TRBJ2-3	TRBV6-4	CASSVADTQYF
TRBJ1-5	TRBV14	CASSQVAVFSNQPQHF
TRBJ1-1	TRBV28	CASTSRGTENPCTEAFF
TRBJ2-3	TRBV13	CASSPRLAGANTDTQYF
TRBJ1-5	TRBV30	CAWARDTGESVVQPQHF
TRBJ2-7	TRBV27	CASRIRVFVEEQYF
TRBJ2-6	TRBV7-2	CASSLVFLGPGANVLTF
TRBJ2-5	TRBV5-4	CASSKDRLKETQYF
TRBJ1-1	TRBV4-3	CASSQDLPANTEAFF
TRBJ1-2	TRBV6-5	CASSFRGTAVGYTF
TRBJ1-6	TRBV5-1	CASSLWGGSPLHF